The rows below give T cell receptor beta chains drawn from one sample of a study of blood T cell repertoires in COVID-19. Libraries were prepared by immunoSEQ multiplex PCR; TCRdb keeps only in-frame clonotypes and omits some of them. The sample carries nearly 350,000 clones, around 90% recorded once. Sequencing used peripheral blood. These receptors originate from a woman aged 18-35 years who had recovered from COVID-19. The CDR3 runs from the conserved cysteine through the conserved F or W. D genes are given only for firm matches. Clone size is not always given. Where it is, it says once, few, many or a class for expanded clones.

abundance,j_gene,d_gene,v_gene,CDR3aa,CDR3nt
NA,TRBJ1-1,TRBD1,TRBV6-5,CASSPGGNRGTEAFF,TGTGCCAGCAGCCCAGGGGGCAATCGAGGAACTGAAGCTTTCTTT
NA,TRBJ1-1,NA,TRBV18,CASSEVEDTEAFF,TGTGCCAGCTCCGAAGTGGAGGACACTGAAGCTTTCTTT
NA,TRBJ1-1,NA,TRBV5-6,CASSLGRAEAFF,TGTGCCAGCAGCTTGGGGCGGGCTGAAGCTTTCTTT
NA,TRBJ2-3,TRBD2,TRBV27,CASSFLSGRATDTQYF,TGTGCCAGCAGTTTCTTAAGCGGGAGGGCGACAGATACGCAGTATTTT
NA,TRBJ2-5,NA,TRBV5-1,CASEVRRRTQYF,TGCGCCAGCGAGGTCAGACGCAGGACCCAGTACTTC
NA,TRBJ1-1,NA,TRBV2,CASSDQGRTEAFF,TGTGCCAGCAGTGACCAGGGTAGGACTGAAGCTTTCTTT
NA,TRBJ2-1,TRBD1,TRBV7-2,CASSPGTDRGEFF,TGTGCCAGCAGCCCCGGAACCGACAGGGGGGAGTTCTTC
NA,TRBJ2-5,TRBD2,TRBV6-5,CASRQAGAETQYF,TGTGCCAGCAGACAAGCGGGAGCTGAGACCCAGTACTTC
NA,TRBJ2-1,NA,TRBV30,CAWSEGSYNEQFF,TGTGCCTGGAGTGAGGGGTCCTACAATGAGCAGTTCTTC
NA,TRBJ1-1,TRBD1,TRBV7-2,CASSSGTENTEAFF,TGTGCCAGCAGCTCCGGGACAGAGAACACTGAAGCTTTCTTT
NA,TRBJ1-6,TRBD1,TRBV6-5,CASGQGPSPLHF,TGTGCCAGTGGACAGGGGCCCAGTCCCCTCCACTTT
NA,TRBJ2-3,TRBD2,TRBV10-1,CASSEAGLAGADTQYF,TGCGCCAGCAGTGAGGCAGGGCTAGCGGGAGCAGATACGCAGTATTTT
NA,TRBJ1-1,NA,TRBV30,CAWSGGGGTEAFF,TGTGCCTGGAGCGGGGGGGGCGGCACTGAAGCTTTCTTT
NA,TRBJ2-1,NA,TRBV11-3,CASSPGWWPALNNEQFF,TGTGCCAGCAGCCCAGGGTGGTGGCCGGCCCTAAACAATGAGCAGTTCTTC
NA,TRBJ2-3,TRBD1,TRBV24-1,CATRGTGGNTDTQYF,TGTGCCACCAGGGGGACAGGGGGCAACACAGATACGCAGTATTTT
NA,TRBJ2-1,TRBD2,TRBV9,CASSGWTSGGQQFF,TGTGCCAGCAGCGGGTGGACTAGCGGGGGCCAGCAGTTCTTC
NA,TRBJ2-2,NA,TRBV24-1,CATHGNTGELFF,TGTGCCACCCACGGGAACACCGGGGAGCTGTTTTTT
NA,TRBJ1-4,NA,TRBV29-1,CSVGADTNEKLFF,TGCAGCGTTGGCGCGGATACTAATGAAAAACTGTTTTTT
NA,TRBJ2-2,NA,TRBV6-5,CANRVPGGELFF,TGTGCCAACAGGGTGCCCGGCGGGGAGCTGTTTTTT
many,TRBJ1-1,NA,TRBV20-1,CTPDRDTEAFF,TGCACCCCAGACAGAGACACTGAAGCTTTCTTT
NA,TRBJ1-5,NA,TRBV4-1,CASSQEHRVNQPQHF,TGCGCCAGCAGCCAAGAGCACAGGGTCAATCAGCCCCAGCATTTT
NA,TRBJ1-2,NA,TRBV11-2,CASSSEGYGYTF,TGTGCCAGCAGCTCCGAGGGATATGGCTACACCTTC
NA,TRBJ2-4,NA,TRBV7-2,CASSSFAGAKNIQYF,TGTGCCAGCAGCTCCTTCGCAGGGGCCAAAAACATTCAGTACTTC
NA,TRBJ1-4,TRBD1,TRBV6-5,CASKEQGGVNEKLFF,TGTGCCAGCAAAGAACAAGGGGGCGTAAATGAAAAACTGTTTTTT
NA,TRBJ2-1,TRBD1,TRBV9,CASSDRQGSYNEQFF,TGTGCCAGCAGCGACAGACAGGGGTCCTACAATGAGCAGTTCTTC
NA,TRBJ1-3,NA,TRBV9,CASSVDFSAGNTIYF,TGTGCCAGCAGCGTAGATTTTTCAGCGGGAAACACCATATATTTT
NA,TRBJ2-1,TRBD2,TRBV3-1/TRBV3-2,CASSQPGLASEQFF,TGTGCCAGCAGCCAGCCGGGACTAGCGTCTGAGCAGTTCTTC
few,TRBJ2-5,TRBD2,TRBV3-1/TRBV3-2,CASSRRLAGRLRETQYF,TGTGCCAGCAGCCGCAGACTAGCGGGACGGTTGCGAGAGACCCAGTACTTC
NA,TRBJ2-5,NA,TRBV6-5,CASRRDSQETQYF,TGTGCCAGCAGGAGGGACTCCCAAGAGACCCAGTACTTC
NA,TRBJ1-3,NA,TRBV7-2,CASSTRQAYGNTIYF,TGTGCCAGCAGCACCCGACAGGCTTATGGAAACACCATATATTTT
NA,TRBJ1-3,TRBD1,TRBV7-2,CASSQTGSVDTIYF,TGTGCCAGCAGCCAGACAGGGTCGGTAGACACCATATATTTT
NA,TRBJ2-1,TRBD2,TRBV9,CASSGRLAGGRGSYNEQFF,TGTGCCAGCAGCGGTAGACTAGCGGGAGGGCGGGGCTCCTACAATGAGCAGTTCTTC
NA,TRBJ1-2,TRBD1,TRBV18,CASSPSQGDNYGYTF,TGTGCCAGCTCACCATCCCAGGGGGATAACTATGGCTACACCTTC
NA,TRBJ2-3,NA,TRBV9,CASSPLEAGSTDTQYF,TGTGCCAGCAGCCCCCTCGAAGCCGGGAGTACAGATACGCAGTATTTT
NA,TRBJ1-1,TRBD1,TRBV12-3/TRBV12-4,CASTTSTGGLAFF,TGTGCCAGCACCACTTCGACAGGGGGGTTGGCTTTCTTT
NA,TRBJ2-2,NA,TRBV7-2,CASSLTGFGELFF,TGTGCCAGCAGCTTAACAGGGTTCGGGGAGCTGTTTTTT
NA,TRBJ2-3,NA,TRBV18,CATNRRDTQYF,TGTGCCACCAACCGGAGAGATACGCAGTATTTT
NA,TRBJ2-1,NA,TRBV15,CATSRDRSSYNEQFF,TGTGCCACCAGCAGAGACCGCAGCTCCTACAATGAGCAGTTCTTC
once,TRBJ1-1,TRBD1,TRBV5-1,CASSLRTGENTEAFF,TGCGCCAGCAGCCTTAGGACAGGGGAGAACACTGAAGCTTTCTTT
few,TRBJ1-6,TRBD1,TRBV5-4,CASSLKTGMGNSPLHF,TGTGCCAGCAGCTTAAAGACAGGGATGGGTAATTCACCCCTCCACTTT
few,TRBJ2-6,NA,TRBV10-3,CAISLTGPDSSGANVLTF,TGTGCCATCAGCCTCACAGGGCCAGACAGCTCTGGGGCCAACGTCCTGACTTTC
NA,TRBJ2-5,NA,TRBV29-1,CSGRDTQETQYF,TGCAGCGGTCGGGACACCCAAGAGACCCAGTACTTC
NA,TRBJ2-1,NA,TRBV6-5,CASSYSREQFF,TGTGCCAGCAGTTATTCACGGGAGCAGTTCTTC
NA,TRBJ1-5,NA,TRBV19,CASSNEDRWRYSNQPQHF,TGTGCCAGTAGTAACGAAGACAGGTGGAGGTATAGCAATCAGCCCCAGCATTTT
NA,TRBJ1-1,TRBD1,TRBV27,CASSLGGQVPNTEAFF,TGTGCCAGCAGTTTGGGAGGACAGGTTCCGAACACTGAAGCTTTCTTT
NA,TRBJ1-5,NA,TRBV7-2,CASSLRGGQPQHF,TGTGCCAGCAGCTTGCGGGGGGGGCAGCCCCAGCATTTT
NA,TRBJ1-1,NA,TRBV25-1,CASGGWGREDTEAFF,TGTGCCAGCGGAGGATGGGGCAGGGAGGACACTGAAGCTTTCTTT
NA,TRBJ2-1,NA,TRBV5-1,CASMTGVGNEQFF,TGCGCCAGCATGACGGGAGTTGGTAATGAGCAGTTCTTC
NA,TRBJ2-1,NA,TRBV4-3,CASSGRGRYNEQFF,TGCGCCAGCAGCGGCAGGGGACGCTACAATGAGCAGTTCTTC
NA,TRBJ2-2,TRBD2,TRBV24-1,CATGLAGVTGELFF,TGTGCCACCGGGCTAGCGGGAGTCACCGGGGAGCTGTTTTTT
NA,TRBJ2-1,TRBD2,TRBV11-2,CASSLGRTGGSYNEQFF,TGTGCCAGCAGCTTAGGGCGTACTGGCGGGAGTTACAATGAGCAGTTCTTC
NA,TRBJ2-2,TRBD2,TRBV10-3,CAISESLSGRSDTGELFF,TGTGCCATCAGTGAGTCGTTGAGCGGGAGGTCTGACACCGGGGAGCTGTTTTTT
NA,TRBJ1-1,TRBD1,TRBV6-2/TRBV6-3,CASSYGQGANTEAFF,TGTGCCAGCAGTTATGGACAGGGGGCCAACACTGAAGCTTTCTTT
NA,TRBJ2-6,NA,TRBV2,CASSEETGGFFSGANVLTF,TGTGCCAGCAGTGAAGAGACAGGCGGGTTTTTTTCTGGGGCCAACGTCCTGACTTTC
NA,TRBJ2-1,TRBD2,TRBV11-3,CASSLTGGPSNEQFF,TGTGCCAGCAGCTTAACGGGAGGGCCTAGCAATGAGCAGTTCTTC
NA,TRBJ2-1,NA,TRBV9,CASSVGTGGHNNEQFF,TGTGCCAGCAGCGTAGGAACGGGGGGACACAACAATGAGCAGTTCTTC
NA,TRBJ2-1,TRBD2,TRBV7-9,CASSFSLAGVRTYNEQFF,TGTGCCAGCAGCTTTAGTCTAGCGGGAGTCCGAACCTACAATGAGCAGTTCTTC
NA,TRBJ2-1,NA,TRBV12-5,CASGLYTSGLNSGEQFF,TGTGCTAGTGGTTTGTATACCTCTGGCCTAAACTCGGGTGAGCAGTTCTTC
NA,TRBJ1-4,NA,TRBV4-3,CASSHTILLSEKLFF,TGCGCCAGCAGCCATACGATCTTACTTAGCGAAAAACTGTTTTTT
once,TRBJ2-3,TRBD2,TRBV19,CASSRRLANVDTQYF,TGTGCCAGTAGTCGCAGACTAGCTAACGTCGATACGCAGTATTTT